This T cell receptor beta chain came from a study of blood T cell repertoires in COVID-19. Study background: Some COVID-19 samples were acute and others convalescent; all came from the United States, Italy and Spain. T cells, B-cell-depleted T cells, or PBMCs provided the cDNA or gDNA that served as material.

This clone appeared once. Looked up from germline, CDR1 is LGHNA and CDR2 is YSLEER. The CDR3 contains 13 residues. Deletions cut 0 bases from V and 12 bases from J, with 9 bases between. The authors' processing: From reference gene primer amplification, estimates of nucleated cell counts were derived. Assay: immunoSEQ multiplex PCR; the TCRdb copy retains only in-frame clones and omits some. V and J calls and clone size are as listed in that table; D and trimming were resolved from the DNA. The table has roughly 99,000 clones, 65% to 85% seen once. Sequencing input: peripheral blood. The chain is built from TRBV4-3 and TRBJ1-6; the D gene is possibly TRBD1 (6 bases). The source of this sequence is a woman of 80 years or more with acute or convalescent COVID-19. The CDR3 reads CASSQDRGGPLHF. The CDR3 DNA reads TGCGCCAGCAGCCAAGATCGAGGGGGACCCCTCCACTTT.